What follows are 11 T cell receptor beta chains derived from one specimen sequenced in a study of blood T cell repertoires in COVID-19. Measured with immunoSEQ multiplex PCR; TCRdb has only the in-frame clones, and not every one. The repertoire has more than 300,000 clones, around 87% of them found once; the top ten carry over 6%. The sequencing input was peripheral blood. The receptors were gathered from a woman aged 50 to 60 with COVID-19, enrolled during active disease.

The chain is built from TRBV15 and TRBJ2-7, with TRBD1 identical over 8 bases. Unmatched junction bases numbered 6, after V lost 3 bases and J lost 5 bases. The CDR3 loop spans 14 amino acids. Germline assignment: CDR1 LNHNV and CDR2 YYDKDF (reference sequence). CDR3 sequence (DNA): TGTGCCACCAGCAGGGGCAGGGGGCTGGACGAGCAGTACTTC. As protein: CATSRGRGLDEQYF.

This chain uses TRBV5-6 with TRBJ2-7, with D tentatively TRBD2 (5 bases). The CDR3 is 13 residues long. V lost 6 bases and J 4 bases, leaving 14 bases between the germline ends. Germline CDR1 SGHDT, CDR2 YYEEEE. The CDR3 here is CASTLLEEYEQYF. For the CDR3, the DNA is TGTGCCAGCACCCTTTTGGAGGAATACGAGCAGTACTTC.

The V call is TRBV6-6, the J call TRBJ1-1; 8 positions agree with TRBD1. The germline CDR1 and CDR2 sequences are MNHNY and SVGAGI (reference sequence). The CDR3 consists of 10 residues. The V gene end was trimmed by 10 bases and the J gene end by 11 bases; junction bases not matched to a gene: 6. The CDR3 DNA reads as TGTGCCACCACCACAGGGGGGGCTTTCTTT. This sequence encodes CATTTGGAFF.

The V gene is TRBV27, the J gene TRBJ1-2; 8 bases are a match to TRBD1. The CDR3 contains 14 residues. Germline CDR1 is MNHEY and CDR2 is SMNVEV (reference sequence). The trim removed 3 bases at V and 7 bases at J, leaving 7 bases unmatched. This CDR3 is CASSFNRDRSGYTF. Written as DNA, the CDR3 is TGTGCCAGCAGTTTCAACCGGGACAGGAGTGGCTACACCTTC.

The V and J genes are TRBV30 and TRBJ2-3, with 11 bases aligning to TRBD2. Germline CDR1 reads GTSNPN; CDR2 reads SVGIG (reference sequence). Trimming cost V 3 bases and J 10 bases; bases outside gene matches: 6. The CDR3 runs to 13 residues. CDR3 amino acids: CAWRLAGVEAQYF. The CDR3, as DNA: TGTGCCTGGAGACTAGCGGGAGTCGAGGCGCAGTATTTT.

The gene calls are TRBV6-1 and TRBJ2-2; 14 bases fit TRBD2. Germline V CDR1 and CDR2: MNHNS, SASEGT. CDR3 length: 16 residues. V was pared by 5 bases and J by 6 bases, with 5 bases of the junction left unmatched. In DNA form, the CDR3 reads TGTGCCAGCAGTAAAGGACTAGCGGGGGGCTCCGGGGAGCTGTTTTTT. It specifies CASSKGLAGGSGELFF.

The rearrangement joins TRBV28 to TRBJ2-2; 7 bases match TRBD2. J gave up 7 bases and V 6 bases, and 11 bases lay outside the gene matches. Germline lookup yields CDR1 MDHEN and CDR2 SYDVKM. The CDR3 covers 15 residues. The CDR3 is CASRAGLILSGELFF. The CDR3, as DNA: TGTGCCAGCAGAGCGGGACTAATCTTGAGCGGGGAGCTGTTTTTT.

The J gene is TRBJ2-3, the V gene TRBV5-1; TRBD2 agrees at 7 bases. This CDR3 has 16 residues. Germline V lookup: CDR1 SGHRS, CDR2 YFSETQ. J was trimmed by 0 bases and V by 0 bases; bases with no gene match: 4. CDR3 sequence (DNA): TGCGCCAGCAGCTTGGACTCGGGACTAAGCACAGATACGCAGTATTTT. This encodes CASSLDSGLSTDTQYF.

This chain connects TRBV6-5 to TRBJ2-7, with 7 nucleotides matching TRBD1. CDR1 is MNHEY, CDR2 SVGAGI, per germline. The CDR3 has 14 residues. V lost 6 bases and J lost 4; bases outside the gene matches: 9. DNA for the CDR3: TGTGCCAGCAGCCTCGGCGAGGGGGCGTACGAGCAGTACTTC. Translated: CASSLGEGAYEQYF.

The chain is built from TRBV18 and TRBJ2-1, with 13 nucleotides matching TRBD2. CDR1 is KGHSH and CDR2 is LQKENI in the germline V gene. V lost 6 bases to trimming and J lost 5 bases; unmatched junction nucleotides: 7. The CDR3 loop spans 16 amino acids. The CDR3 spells CASSPGLAGNNNEQFF. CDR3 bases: TGTGCCAGCTCTCCGGGACTAGCGGGGAATAACAATGAGCAGTTCTTC.

CDR3 sequence (DNA): TGTGCCAGTAGTATCGGTCGAGGCGGGTCAGGGGTTGATACGCAGTATTTT. The encoded protein is CASSIGRGGSGVDTQYF. The chain uses TRBV19 and TRBJ2-3; the D gene is possibly TRBD1 (6 bases). Trimming cost V 3 bases and J 6 bases, with 22 bases left between them. Germline CDR1 reads LNHDA; CDR2 reads SQIVND (reference sequence). This CDR3 spans 17 amino acids.